This is a list of T cell receptor beta chains from one sample in a study of blood T cells in healthy people across ages. Via MiXCR, TCRdb re-called the 5' RACE reads, giving one row per CDR3 protein. The repertoire holds about 1,500,000 distinct CDR3 sequences, with about 28% as singletons. Material for sequencing was blood. The receptors here all came from a woman aged 30 to 39 in good health. The CDR3 runs from the conserved cysteine through the conserved F or W.

V: TRBV7-7; J: TRBJ2-5; CDR3: CASSFSVGEAQYF
V: TRBV28; J: TRBJ2-7; CDR3: CASSWVTLPYEQYF
V: TRBV7-9; J: TRBJ1-1; CDR3: CASETGTGTTEAFF
V: TRBV28; J: TRBJ2-1; CDR3: CASRPPGRSDEQFF
V: TRBV6-6; J: TRBJ2-7; CDR3: CASSFGGTGSYEQYF
V: TRBV3-1; J: TRBJ1-6; CDR3: CASSQFGTAYNSPLHF
V: TRBV2; J: TRBJ1-5; CDR3: CASSSRDTGPQHF
V: TRBV12-3/TRBV12-4; J: TRBJ1-2; CDR3: CASSQRQGSSYTF
V: TRBV6-2/TRBV6-3; J: TRBJ2-2; CDR3: CASGRRRLLDAGELFF
V: TRBV10-3; J: TRBJ2-1; CDR3: CAISESGPRGEQFF
V: TRBV10-3; J: TRBJ2-1; CDR3: CAISESGGQESEQFF
V: TRBV29-1; J: TRBJ2-1; CDR3: CSGAGTGGNEQFF
V: TRBV28; J: TRBJ1-1; CDR3: CASSLPGWTEAFF
V: TRBV12-3/TRBV12-4; J: TRBJ2-7; CDR3: CASRPGLDIYEQYF
V: TRBV7-2; J: TRBJ1-2; CDR3: CASSPVRNYGYTF
V: TRBV12-3/TRBV12-4; J: TRBJ2-1; CDR3: CASSLFDEQFF
V: TRBV18; J: TRBJ1-4; CDR3: CASSPRPGEKLFF
V: TRBV7-2; J: TRBJ2-1; CDR3: CASSLVLASGNIQFF
V: TRBV7-2; J: TRBJ2-1; CDR3: CASSSRQAGGSNNEQFF
V: TRBV18; J: TRBJ1-3; CDR3: CASSPASGQGTGNTIYF
V: TRBV7-2; J: TRBJ2-1; CDR3: CASSPRGMYNEQFF
V: TRBV7-9; J: TRBJ2-5; CDR3: CASSLAAGLAGAETQYF
V: TRBV10-3; J: TRBJ1-1; CDR3: CATSGGSVPEAFF
V: TRBV5-1; J: TRBJ2-3; CDR3: CASSLTGVSTDTQYF
V: TRBV5-5; J: TRBJ2-6; CDR3: CASSFGLPSGANVLTF
V: TRBV11-2; J: TRBJ2-1; CDR3: CASSLDRSTTYNEQFF
V: TRBV5-1; J: TRBJ2-5; CDR3: CASSFFNQETQYF
V: TRBV10-3; J: TRBJ2-7; CDR3: CAISEFTYEQYF
V: TRBV20-1; J: TRBJ1-5; CDR3: CSTGDSNQPQHF
V: TRBV29-1; J: TRBJ1-2; CDR3: CSASLIGYTF
V: TRBV7-2; J: TRBJ2-5; CDR3: CASSLLFRGETQYF
V: TRBV11-2; J: TRBJ2-3; CDR3: CASSLGRESPIGTDTQYF
V: TRBV7-2; J: TRBJ2-7; CDR3: CASSWWAGIDDEQYF
V: TRBV4-1; J: TRBJ2-2; CDR3: CASSQPRRAGELFF
V: TRBV27; J: TRBJ2-1; CDR3: CASSLAKSYNEQFF